The T cell receptor (beta chain) under discussion was sequenced for a study of early T cells in non-severe SARS-CoV-2 infection. V was clipped by 0 bases and J by 5 bases; unmatched bases: 7. The germline V gene encodes CDR1 SGHRS and CDR2 YFSETQ. CDR3 length equals 16 residues. This clonotype was counted between two and nine times. TCRdb ran MiXCR on the 5' RACE reads and lists one entry per CDR3 protein. Of roughly 120,000 distinct CDR3 sequences listed, 14% to 15% are singletons. This chain uses TRBV5-1 with TRBJ2-3; TRBD2 matches 9 bases. The clonotype comes from an adult who was a healthcare worker with PCR-confirmed SARS-CoV-2 infection or an uninfected control (not recorded which). Sequencing was done on a sample of whole blood. The CDR3: CASSLGVAGAGDTQYF. The CDR3 nucleotides read TGCGCCAGCAGCTTGGGGGTAGCGGGGGCAGGAGATACGCAGTATTTT.